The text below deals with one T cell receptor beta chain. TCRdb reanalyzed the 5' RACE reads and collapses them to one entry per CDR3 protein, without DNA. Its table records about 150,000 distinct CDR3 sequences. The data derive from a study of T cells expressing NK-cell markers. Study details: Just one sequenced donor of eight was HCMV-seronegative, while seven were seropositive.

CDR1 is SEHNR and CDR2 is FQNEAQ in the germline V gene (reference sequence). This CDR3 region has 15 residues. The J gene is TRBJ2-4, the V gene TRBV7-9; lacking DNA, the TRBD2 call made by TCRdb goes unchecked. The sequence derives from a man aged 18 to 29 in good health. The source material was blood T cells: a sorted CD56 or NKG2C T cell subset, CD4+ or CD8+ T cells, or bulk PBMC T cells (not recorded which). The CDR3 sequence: CASRLVGNGQNIQYF.